Following are 23 T cell receptor beta chains from one sample sequenced in a study of identical twins. TCRdb independently ran MiXCR on the 5' RACE reads; one entry per CDR3 protein. The sample has about 700,000 distinct CDR3 sequences, around 8.3% seen once. This sample also belongs to another study, concerning yellow fever vaccine responses in identical twins.

Sequenced input: PBMCs. These receptors were taken from a woman under 30 in good health.

The chain employs TRBV5-5 and TRBJ2-1, with D possibly being TRBD1 or TRBD2 (5 bases each). There are 16 residues in the CDR3. Germline assignment: CDR1 SGHKS and CDR2 YYEKEE (reference sequence). V was shortened by 0 bases and J by 0 bases, with 10 bases between the two germline ends. In DNA, the CDR3 is TGTGCCAGCAGCTTGGATGTGGGGGTCTCCTACAATGAGCAGTTCTTC. Protein: CASSLDVGVSYNEQFF. The full variable domain, in which reference TRBV5-5 and TRBJ2-1 provide the parts outside the CDR3, is DAGVTQSPTHLIKTRGQQVTLRCSPISGHKSVSWYQQVLGQGPQFIFQYYEKEERGRGNFPDRFSARQFPNYSSELNVNALLLGDSALYLCASSLDVGVSYNEQFFGPGTRLTVL.

The rearrangement links TRBV4-2 to TRBJ2-7; D perhaps matches TRBD1 (5 bases). The CDR3 is made up of 13 amino acids. The germline CDR1 and CDR2 sequences are LGHNA and YNFKEQ. Between the trimmed V and J ends, which lost 0 bases and 5 bases, there was a span of 8 bases. CDR3 sequence reads: CASSQERGHEQYF. The CDR3 DNA sequence: TGTGCCAGCAGCCAAGAAAGGGGCCACGAGCAGTACTTC.

This clonotype was seen at least ten times. This sequence joins TRBV18 and TRBJ2-2, with D possibly being TRBD1 or TRBD2 (5 bases each). CDR1 is KGHSH, CDR2 LQKENI, per germline. V dropped 6 bases and J dropped 2 bases, with 13 bases sitting between them. This CDR3 comprises 15 residues. The CDR3, as DNA: TGTGCCAGCTCCCCGACGGGACCAAACACCGGGGAGCTGTTTTTT. Amino acid sequence: CASSPTGPNTGELFF.

This clonotype was detected ten times or more. The chain is built from TRBV2 and TRBJ2-3; perhaps D is TRBD1 or TRBD2 (6 bases each). V was cut by 4 bases and J by 0 bases, with 20 bases left in between. The CDR3 runs 18 residues. In germline, CDR1 is SNHLY, CDR2 FYNNEI. The CDR3 DNA reads TGTGCCAGCAGTGTGGGGCTGAAAAGGGGGACTAGCACAGATACGCAGTATTTT. Its protein is CASSVGLKRGTSTDTQYF.

This chain uses TRBV6-2 or TRBV6-3 with TRBJ1-1, with a possible D match to TRBD1 (6 bases). Per germline, CDR1 MNHEY and CDR2 SVGEGT. Deletions cut 7 bases from V and 5 bases from J, with 14 bases between. This CDR3 contains 13 residues. CDR3 in amino acids: CASKGQGSTEAFF. The DNA of the CDR3 is TGTGCCAGCAAGGGCCAGGGGTCGACTGAAGCTTTCTTT.

This clonotype was seen only a few times. The genes are TRBV27 and TRBJ2-5; possible D gene TRBD2, 6 bases. The germline CDR1 and CDR2 sequences are MNHEY and SMNVEV (reference sequence). V lost 3 bases and J 5 bases, leaving 13 bases between the germline ends. The CDR3 has 14 residues. The CDR3 protein is CASSFMLGGETQYF. For the CDR3, the DNA is TGTGCCAGCAGTTTTATGCTTGGGGGGGAGACCCAGTACTTC.

This clonotype has just a few counts. The chain uses TRBV28 and TRBJ1-5, with D perhaps matching TRBD1 (6 bases). CDR3 length equals 12 residues. In germline, CDR1 is MDHEN, CDR2 SYDVKM. V lost 3 bases and J 16 bases, leaving 16 bases between the germline ends. This chain's CDR3 is CASSFGVEGGHF. The CDR3 DNA reads TGTGCCAGCAGTTTCGGGGTGGAAGGGGGACATTTT.

V usage is TRBV11-1 and J usage is TRBJ2-7; 7 bases fit TRBD1. CDR3 size: 14 residues. Germline V gene sequence: CDR1 SGHAT, CDR2 FQDESV (reference sequence). Trimming removed 2 bases from V and 3 bases from J; junction bases left unmatched: 4. CDR3 loop: CASSLHRGNYEQYF. CDR3 nucleotide sequence: TGTGCCAGCAGCTTACACAGGGGTAACTACGAGCAGTACTTC.

This clonotype has at least ten counts. This rearrangement joins TRBV12-3 or TRBV12-4 to TRBJ2-5; 10 bases line up with TRBD2. Trimming cost V 2 bases and J 2 bases; bases outside gene matches: 5. This CDR3 region has 16 residues. The DNA of the CDR3 is TGTGCCAGCAGTTTACTAGCGGGAGTTTCACAAGAGACCCAGTACTTC. Protein sequence: CASSLLAGVSQETQYF.

The V gene is TRBV27, the J gene TRBJ1-6, with no clear D. The CDR3 totals 17 residues. Germline V gene data show CDR1 as MNHEY and CDR2 as SMNVEV (reference sequence). V was pared by 5 bases and J by 6 bases, with 20 bases between. The CDR3 DNA reads TGTGCCAGCAGTCCCCTTTCGACCGGGTTTGGTAATTCACCCCTCCACTTT. Protein sequence: CASSPLSTGFGNSPLHF.

This clonotype came up a few times. The rearrangement uses TRBV28 and TRBJ2-7; TRBD2 might be the D (6 bases). The CDR3 loop spans 15 amino acids. Germline values: CDR1 MDHEN, CDR2 SYDVKM. V lost 2 bases, J lost 1 base, and 12 bases lay in between. The CDR3 loop reads CASSLGGSGSYEQYF. In DNA form, the CDR3 reads TGTGCCAGCAGTTTAGGAGGGAGCGGGTCCTACGAGCAGTACTTC.

This clonotype was counted only a few times. The chain links TRBV5-1 to TRBJ2-6; 9 bases are a match to TRBD1. Germline CDR1 reads SGHRS; CDR2 reads YFSETQ. The V segment lost 3 bases and the J segment 0 bases; nucleotides outside the gene matches: 7. This CDR3 comprises 18 residues. CDR3 nucleotides: TGCGCCAGCAGCTCTTCCGGGACAGGGAGCTCTGGGGCCAACGTCCTGACTTTC. It specifies CASSSSGTGSSGANVLTF.

This clonotype has only a few counts. The gene calls are TRBV10-1 and TRBJ2-7; TRBD2 might be the D (6 bases). Trimming pared 2 bases from V and 7 bases from J, leaving 12 bases between. The CDR3 runs to 13 residues. Germline V lookup: CDR1 WNHNN, CDR2 SYGVQD (reference sequence). The CDR3 loop is CASSERKSGEQYF. In DNA form, the CDR3 reads TGCGCCAGCAGTGAGCGGAAGAGCGGGGAGCAGTACTTC.

This clonotype was seen many times. The chain recombines TRBV6-2 or TRBV6-3 with TRBJ2-1; no reliable D call. Germline assignment: CDR1 MNHEY and CDR2 SVGEGT. This CDR3 comprises 17 residues. V lost 0 bases and J 0 bases, leaving 12 bases between the germline ends. As DNA, the CDR3 is TGTGCCAGCAGTTACTCCCGACGTCCGAGCTCCTACAATGAGCAGTTCTTC. It specifies CASSYSRRPSSYNEQFF.

This clonotype has just a few counts. CDR3 protein: CAPLLSRGTEAFF. CDR3 sequence (DNA): TGTGCCCCGCTCCTAAGCAGGGGCACTGAAGCTTTCTTT. The rearrangement joins TRBV15 to TRBJ1-1; the D gene is possibly TRBD1 (6 bases). This CDR3 has 13 residues. Germline V gene sequence: CDR1 LNHNV, CDR2 YYDKDF (reference sequence). V lost 11 bases and J lost 4, with 17 bases in between.

This clonotype has a handful of counts. The chain links TRBV11-1 to TRBJ2-1; TRBD2 matches at 15 bases. CDR3 length: 19 amino acids. The J segment lost 0 bases and the V segment lost 4 bases, leaving 7 bases of the junction unmatched. Germline loops: CDR1 SGHAT, CDR2 FQDESV (reference sequence). Here the CDR3 reads CASSSTGLAGGSSYNEQFF. CDR3 sequence (DNA): TGTGCCAGCAGCTCGACGGGACTAGCGGGGGGCAGCTCCTACAATGAGCAGTTCTTC.

This chain uses TRBV20-1 with TRBJ2-7; the D is unclear. CDR3 length equals 12 residues. Trimming left V 6 bases short and J 2 bases short, with 11 bases between. Looked up from germline, CDR1 is DFQATT and CDR2 is SNEGSKA (reference sequence). The CDR3 DNA is TGCAGTGCGCCGGGCCGAACCTACGAGCAGTACTTC. The encoded protein is CSAPGRTYEQYF.

This rearrangement joins TRBV12-3 or TRBV12-4 to TRBJ2-1, with a possible D match to TRBD2 (6 bases). V dropped 8 bases and J dropped 4 bases, with 9 bases sitting between them. The CDR3 is 12 residues long. The CDR3 sequence is CASARGYNEQFF. The DNA of the CDR3 is TGTGCCAGCGCCCGGGGGTACAATGAGCAGTTCTTC.

The chain links TRBV6-1 to TRBJ2-3, with D unresolved. Germline lookup yields CDR1 MNHNS and CDR2 SASEGT. The CDR3 spans 17 residues. Trimming took 6 bases from V and 0 from J, leaving 19 bases between them. The CDR3 here is CASSSPPISSSTDTQYF. DNA of the CDR3: TGTGCCAGCAGCTCCCCCCCGATTTCATCTAGCACAGATACGCAGTATTTT.

This clonotype was detected only a few times. This chain joins TRBV28 and TRBJ2-3, with TRBD2 matching over 9 bases. Germline CDR1 and CDR2: MDHEN and SYDVKM. The CDR3 is 16 residues long. The junction had 12 bases not matched to a gene; V was cut back by 7 bases and J by 4 bases. CDR3 amino acids: CASTSEGGRDPDTQYF. The CDR3 coding sequence is TGTGCCAGCACATCCGAGGGCGGGAGGGACCCAGATACGCAGTATTTT.

The chain recombines TRBV11-2 with TRBJ2-1; 8 positions match TRBD2. Germline values: CDR1 SGHAT, CDR2 FQNNGV. The CDR3 has 18 residues. The V gene end was trimmed by 1 base and the J gene end by 5 bases; junction bases not matched to a gene: 13. The CDR3: CASSLGTKVAGSHNEQFF. For the CDR3, the DNA is TGTGCCAGCAGCTTAGGGACGAAAGTAGCGGGAAGCCACAATGAGCAGTTCTTC. The complete variable domain, with remaining parts taken from reference TRBV11-2 and TRBJ2-1, reads EAGVAQSPRYKIIEKRQSVAFWCNPISGHATLYWYQQILGQGPKLLIQFQNNGVVDDSQLPKDRFSAERLKGVDSTLKIQPAKLEDSAVYLCASSLGTKVAGSHNEQFFGPGTRLTVL.

The genes are TRBV4-3 and TRBJ2-7; tentatively, D is TRBD2 (6 bases). Trimming cost V 0 bases and J 3 bases, with 15 bases left between them. Germline loops: CDR1 LGHNA, CDR2 YSLEER. The CDR3 runs 16 residues. This chain's CDR3 is CASSQDSSGSYYEQYF. DNA for the CDR3: TGCGCCAGCAGCCAAGACTCAAGCGGGTCGTACTACGAGCAGTACTTC.

There are a few counts of this clonotype. V gene TRBV4-1 combines with J gene TRBJ2-1, with D perhaps given as TRBD1 or TRBD2 (6 bases each). The germline V and J ends were trimmed by 4 bases and 5 bases, with 18 bases remaining between them. The CDR3 length is 16 residues. CDR1 and CDR2 from the germline V gene are MGHRA and YSYEKL. The DNA of the CDR3 is TGCGCCAGCAGCCGGGGGGCCGGGACACCGAACAATGAGCAGTTCTTC. The encoded protein is CASSRGAGTPNNEQFF.